A selection of T cell receptor beta chains follows, all from one sample in a study of cytomegalovirus exposure and HLA in healthy donors. Only in-frame clones appear in the TCRdb table, and some are missing; sequencing was by immunoSEQ multiplex PCR. Altogether about 220,000 clones are present, approximately 83% being singletons, with the ten largest covering more than 13%. Specimen: PBMCs. These receptors originate from a woman aged 25 to 39 in good health and CMV-seropositive. Each CDR3 is given with its conserved first and last residue. A D gene is named only where the DNA matches it firmly. Not all rows give a size; the values are once, few, many and, for expanded clones, a class.

cdr3_length d_call clone_size j_call v_call cdr3_nt cdr3_aa
13 - once TRBJ1-2 TRBV18 TGTGCCAGCTCACCACCCAGCCGGGATGGCTACACCTTC CASSPPSRDGYTF
14 - once TRBJ1-1 TRBV19 TGTGCCAGTAGTATAGAGGGCGGGAACACTGAAGCTTTCTTT CASSIEGGNTEAFF
16 TRBD1 - TRBJ2-3 TRBV5-1 TGCGCCAGCAGCCTGGGACAGGGGGCGAGCACAGATACGCAGTATTTT CASSLGQGASTDTQYF
12 - - TRBJ2-3 TRBV5-1 TGCGCCAGCAGCCCACAGGGTGATACGCAGTATTTT CASSPQGDTQYF
14 - - TRBJ2-2 TRBV9 TGTGCCAGCAGCGCTGGGACGAACACCGGGGAGCTGTTTTTT CASSAGTNTGELFF
14 - - TRBJ2-7 TRBV27 TGTGCCAGCAGTTTGAGAGTAGGAAGGTACGAGCAGTACTTC CASSLRVGRYEQYF
13 - - TRBJ2-7 TRBV10-2 TGCGCCAGCAGCGTTTCAGGTTTCTACGAGCAGTACTTC CASSVSGFYEQYF
16 TRBD2 - TRBJ2-2 TRBV4-1 TGCGCCAGCAGCCAGGCTAGCGGGAGTAACACCGGGGAGCTGTTTTTT CASSQASGSNTGELFF
14 - - TRBJ1-2 TRBV7-7 TGTGCTAGCGGAAACCCTAAGGCAGACTATGGCTACACCTTC CASGNPKADYGYTF
16 - - TRBJ2-7 TRBV9 TGTGCCAGCAGCGTAGCTAAGACTAGTGGGGGCGACGAGCAGTACTTC CASSVAKTSGGDEQYF
15 TRBD2 - TRBJ2-7 TRBV7-6 TGTGCCAGCACCCTAGGCGGGGGGCCTGACTACGAGCAGTACTTC CASTLGGGPDYEQYF
15 - - TRBJ2-1 TRBV25-1 TGTGCCAGCAAGGGGGAGGGGAGCTCCTACAATGAGCAGTTCTTC CASKGEGSSYNEQFF
16 - - TRBJ1-1 TRBV4-1 TGCGCCAGCAGCCAAGGATCAGGGGCCATGAACACTGAAGCTTTCTTT CASSQGSGAMNTEAFF
15 TRBD1 - TRBJ2-7 TRBV7-2 TGTGCCAGCAGCTTAGGGACAGGGGTAGTTCCCGAGCAGTACTTC CASSLGTGVVPEQYF
12 TRBD1 - TRBJ2-7 TRBV2 TGTGCCAGCCTGGGACAGGTCTACGAGCAGTACTTC CASLGQVYEQYF
13 - - TRBJ2-1 TRBV7-9 TGTGCCAGCAGCTTGTACATCAACAATGAGCAGTTCTTC CASSLYINNEQFF
17 - - TRBJ2-3 TRBV11-2 TGTGCCAGCAGCTTAGTAAGAGGGAGTGGGGGCACAGATACGCAGTATTTT CASSLVRGSGGTDTQYF
12 - - TRBJ1-1 TRBV5-1 TGCGCCAGCAGCCATGGGCCCACTGAAGCTTTCTTT CASSHGPTEAFF
13 - - TRBJ2-3 TRBV29-1 TGCAGCGTTGAGCCTGTCACCGGAGATACGCAGTATTTT CSVEPVTGDTQYF
15 - - TRBJ2-7 TRBV5-1 TGCGCCAGCAGCCCTCAGTCAGGGGATTCCTACGAGCAGTACTTC CASSPQSGDSYEQYF
18 TRBD2 - TRBJ2-7 TRBV28 TGTGCCAGCAGTTTTCGGGTAGGCCTAGCGGGTACCTACTACGAGCAGTACTTC CASSFRVGLAGTYYEQYF
13 - once TRBJ1-1 TRBV19 TGTGCCAGTAGTACCGTAAGGGACACTGAAGCTTTCTTT CASSTVRDTEAFF
15 - - TRBJ1-5 TRBV6-5 TGTGCCAGCAGTTTGACTACGGGGGCGAATCAGCCCCAGCATTTT CASSLTTGANQPQHF
15 TRBD1 - TRBJ2-5 TRBV7-6 TGTGCCAGCAGCTTAGGCAGGGGGCGATGGGAGACCCAGTACTTC CASSLGRGRWETQYF
13 - - TRBJ1-2 TRBV19 TGTGCCAGTAGATGGACAGCGGGTTATGGCTACACCTTC CASRWTAGYGYTF
14 TRBD1 - TRBJ1-5 TRBV7-7 TGTGCTAGCAGTCTGAGACAGGGAAGGCAGCCCCAGCATTTT CASSLRQGRQPQHF
16 TRBD2 - TRBJ2-7 TRBV30 TGTGCCTGGAGTGCACCTCCTGGTAGCGGGAACTACGAGCAGTACTTC CAWSAPPGSGNYEQYF
13 - - TRBJ1-2 TRBV27 TGTGCCAGCAGTTTTAAGAGGGGGTTAGGCTACACCTTC CASSFKRGLGYTF
15 - - TRBJ1-4 TRBV19 TGTGCCAGTACGTTCCGAACTGTGAGTCTCGAAAAACTGTTTTTT CASTFRTVSLEKLFF
17 TRBD2 - TRBJ2-7 TRBV6-1 TGTGCCAGCAGTGAAAGGCCCTGGGGGGGTTTGGGCTACGAGCAGTACTTC CASSERPWGGLGYEQYF
13 - - TRBJ1-1 TRBV2 TGTGCCAGCACCGAAGGTCTGAACACTGAAGCTTTCTTT CASTEGLNTEAFF
14 TRBD1 many TRBJ2-3 TRBV2 TGTGCCAGCAGAATGGACAGGAGCACAGATACGCAGTATTTT CASRMDRSTDTQYF
12 TRBD1 - TRBJ2-5 TRBV7-9 TGTGCCAGCAGCTGGACAGGGGAGACCCAGTACTTC CASSWTGETQYF
13 - - TRBJ2-3 TRBV2 TGTGCCAGATCAGGCAGCAGCACAGATACGCAGTATTTT CARSGSSTDTQYF
12 - - TRBJ2-1 TRBV30 TGTGCCTGGAGAGCGGCTAGCGTTGAGCAGTTCTTC CAWRAASVEQFF
13 - - TRBJ1-2 TRBV19 TGTGCCAGTTCAACCGGAGCTAACTATGGCTACACCTTC CASSTGANYGYTF
15 TRBD1 once TRBJ2-7 TRBV27 TGTGCCAGCAGTCCGATGACAGGGGGTGGATACGAGCAGTACTTC CASSPMTGGGYEQYF
13 TRBD2 few TRBJ2-3 TRBV4-3 TGCGCCAGCAGTAGCGGGAGTTGGGGTACGCAGTATTTT CASSSGSWGTQYF
15 TRBD2 - TRBJ2-7 TRBV11-2 TGTGCCAGCAGGGTCCCCGGGACTAGCGGCTACGAGCAGTACTTC CASRVPGTSGYEQYF
15 TRBD2 - TRBJ2-7 TRBV19 TGTGCCAGTAGTGAAGCTAGCGGGAGCTCCTACGAGCAGTACTTC CASSEASGSSYEQYF
15 - - TRBJ2-1 TRBV11-3 TGTGCCAGCAGCTTCAGCGGACCCGGCAACAATGAGCAGTTCTTC CASSFSGPGNNEQFF
14 - - TRBJ1-2 TRBV10-3 TGTGCCATCAGTGAGGAGGGGATGGGGTTTGGCTACACCTTC CAISEEGMGFGYTF
15 - - TRBJ1-1 TRBV2 TGTGCCAGCAGCTCCCGTGGGGTAGGGAACACTGAAGCTTTCTTT CASSSRGVGNTEAFF
16 - - TRBJ2-1 TRBV7-8 TGTGCCAGCAGGTCACATCCGACCCGCTATTACAATGAGCAGTTCTTC CASRSHPTRYYNEQFF
14 - once TRBJ1-4 TRBV30 TGTGCCTGGAGTGTACATCCTTTTAATGAAAAACTGTTTTTT CAWSVHPFNEKLFF
12 - - TRBJ2-7 TRBV5-1 TGCGCCAGCAGCTTGAGAGGTTACGAGCAGTACTTC CASSLRGYEQYF
16 TRBD1 - TRBJ1-1 TRBV18 TGTGCCAGCTCTCCCTCAGGGGGGCGACAGGGCGGGGAAGCTTTCTTT CASSPSGGRQGGEAFF
16 TRBD2 - TRBJ2-7 TRBV6-1 TGTGCCAGCAGTGTGGGACTAGCGATAAGCTCCTACGAGCAGTACTTC CASSVGLAISSYEQYF
16 TRBD1 once TRBJ1-2 TRBV4-1 TGCGCCAGCAGCCAGAAGACAGGGGCCCTGAACTATGGCTACACCTTC CASSQKTGALNYGYTF
16 - - TRBJ1-1 TRBV6-5 TGTGCCAGCAGTTACTCGATAGGTAGTGGAAACACTGAAGCTTTCTTT CASSYSIGSGNTEAFF
16 - few TRBJ2-2 TRBV9 TGTGCCAGCAGCTCCCCGGACAGCGCGAACACCGGGGAGCTGTTTTTT CASSSPDSANTGELFF
17 TRBD1 - TRBJ2-1 TRBV28 TGTGCCAGCAGACCGGGACAGGGGTCGAGCACCTACAATGAGCAGTTCTTC CASRPGQGSSTYNEQFF
16 - - TRBJ2-3 TRBV7-9 TGTGCCAGCAGCGATACCCGGACGGCTAGCACAGATACGCAGTATTTT CASSDTRTASTDTQYF
14 - - TRBJ2-7 TRBV10-3 TGTGCCATCACAGATTCGTCAAGCTCCTACGAGCAGTACTTC CAITDSSSSYEQYF